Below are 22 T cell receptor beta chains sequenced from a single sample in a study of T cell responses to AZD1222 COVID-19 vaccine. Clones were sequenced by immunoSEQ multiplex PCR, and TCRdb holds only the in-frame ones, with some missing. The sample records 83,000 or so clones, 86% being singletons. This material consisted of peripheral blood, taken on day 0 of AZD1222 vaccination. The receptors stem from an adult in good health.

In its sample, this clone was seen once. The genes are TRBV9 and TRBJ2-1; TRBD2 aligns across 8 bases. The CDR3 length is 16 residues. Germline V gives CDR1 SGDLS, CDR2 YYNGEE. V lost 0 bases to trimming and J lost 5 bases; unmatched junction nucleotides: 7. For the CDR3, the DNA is TGTGCCAGCAGCGTAGGCCCAGCGGGAGCCAACAATGAGCAGTTCTTC. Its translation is CASSVGPAGANNEQFF.

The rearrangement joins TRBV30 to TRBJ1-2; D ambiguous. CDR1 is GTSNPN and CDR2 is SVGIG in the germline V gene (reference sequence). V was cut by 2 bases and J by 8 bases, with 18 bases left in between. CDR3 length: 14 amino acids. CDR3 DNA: TGTGCCTGGAGTCGAACGGATGACCCCGCGGGCTACACCTTC. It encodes CAWSRTDDPAGYTF.

The DNA of the CDR3 is TGTGCCAGCTCACCTGGGGTACCGGGACAGGGGTTAATTATGAAGGAATATAGCAATCAGCCCCAGCATTTT. This gives the protein CASSPGVPGQGLIMKEYSNQPQHF. The chain employs TRBV18 and TRBJ1-5, with 10 bases identical to TRBD1. The CDR3 consists of 24 residues. Germline lookup yields CDR1 KGHSH and CDR2 LQKENI. The junction had 26 bases not matched to a gene; V was cut back by 3 bases and J by 0 bases.

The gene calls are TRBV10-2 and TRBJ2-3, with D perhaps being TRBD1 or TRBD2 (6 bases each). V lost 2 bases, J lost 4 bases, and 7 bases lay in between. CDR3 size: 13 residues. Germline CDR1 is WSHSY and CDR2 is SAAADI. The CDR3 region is CASSERGPDTQYF. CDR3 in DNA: TGCGCCAGCAGTGAGCGGGGGCCAGATACGCAGTATTTT.

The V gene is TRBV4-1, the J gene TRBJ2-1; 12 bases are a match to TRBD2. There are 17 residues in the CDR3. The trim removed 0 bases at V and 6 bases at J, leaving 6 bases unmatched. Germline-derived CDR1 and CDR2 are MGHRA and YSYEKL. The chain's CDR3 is CASSQESTSGGTNEQFF. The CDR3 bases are TGCGCCAGCAGCCAAGAATCAACTAGCGGGGGGACCAATGAGCAGTTCTTC.

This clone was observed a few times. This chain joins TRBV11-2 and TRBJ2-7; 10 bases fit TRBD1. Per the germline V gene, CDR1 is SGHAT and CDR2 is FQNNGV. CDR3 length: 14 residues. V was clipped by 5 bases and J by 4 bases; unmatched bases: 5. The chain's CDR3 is CASSKGDRGYEQYF. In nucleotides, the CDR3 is TGTGCCAGCAGCAAGGGGGACAGGGGTTACGAGCAGTACTTC.

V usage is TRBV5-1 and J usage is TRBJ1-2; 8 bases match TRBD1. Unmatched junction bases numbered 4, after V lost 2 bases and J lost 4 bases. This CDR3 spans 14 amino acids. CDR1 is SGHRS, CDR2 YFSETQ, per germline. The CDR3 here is CASSFQGAGYGYTF. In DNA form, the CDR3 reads TGCGCCAGCAGCTTCCAGGGGGCAGGCTATGGCTACACCTTC.

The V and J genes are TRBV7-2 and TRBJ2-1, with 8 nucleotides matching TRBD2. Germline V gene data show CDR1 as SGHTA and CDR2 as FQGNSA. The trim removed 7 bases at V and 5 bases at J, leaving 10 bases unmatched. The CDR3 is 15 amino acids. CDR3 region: CASISRGGYNNEQFF. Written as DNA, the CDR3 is TGTGCCAGCATTTCCCGGGGGGGCTACAACAATGAGCAGTTCTTC. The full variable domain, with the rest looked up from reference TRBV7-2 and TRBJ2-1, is GAGVSQSPSNKVTEKGKDVELRCDPISGHTALYWYRQSLGQGLEFLIYFQGNSAPDKSGLPSDRFSAERTGGSVSTLTIQRTQQEDSAVYLCASISRGGYNNEQFFGPGTRLTVL.

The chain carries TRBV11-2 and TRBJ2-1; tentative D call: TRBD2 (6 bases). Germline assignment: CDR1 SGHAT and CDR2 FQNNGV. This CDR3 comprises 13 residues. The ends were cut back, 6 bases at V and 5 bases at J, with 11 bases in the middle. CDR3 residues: CASSLGLNNEQFF. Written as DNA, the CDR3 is TGTGCCAGCAGTTTGGGACTGAACAATGAGCAGTTCTTC.

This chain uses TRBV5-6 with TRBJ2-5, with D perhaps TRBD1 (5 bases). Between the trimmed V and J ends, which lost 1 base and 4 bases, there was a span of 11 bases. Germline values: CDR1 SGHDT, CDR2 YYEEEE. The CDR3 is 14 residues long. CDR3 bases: TGTGCCAGCAGCTTGAAGGGGCTTGGAGAGACCCAGTACTTC. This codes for CASSLKGLGETQYF.

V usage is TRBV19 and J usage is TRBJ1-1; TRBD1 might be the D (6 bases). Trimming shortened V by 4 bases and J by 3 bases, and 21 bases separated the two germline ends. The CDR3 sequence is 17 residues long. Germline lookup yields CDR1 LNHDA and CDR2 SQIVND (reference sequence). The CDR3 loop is CASSNVGTSLWDTEAFF. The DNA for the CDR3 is TGTGCCAGTAGTAATGTCGGGACAAGTCTATGGGACACTGAAGCTTTCTTT.

The CDR3 sequence is CASSLQRRSGANVLTF. The CDR3, as DNA: TGTGCCAGCAGCCTGCAACGGCGTTCTGGGGCCAACGTCCTGACTTTC. This sequence joins TRBV4-2 and TRBJ2-6; D call uncertain. Germline V gives CDR1 LGHNA, CDR2 YNFKEQ. V was shortened by 4 bases and J by 1 base, with 11 bases between the two germline ends. This CDR3 is built from 16 residues.

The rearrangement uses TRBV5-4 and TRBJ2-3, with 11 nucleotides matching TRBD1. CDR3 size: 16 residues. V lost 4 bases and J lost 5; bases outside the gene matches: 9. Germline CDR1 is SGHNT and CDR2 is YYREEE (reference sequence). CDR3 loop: CASSTRTGGQVDTQYF. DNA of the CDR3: TGTGCCAGCAGCACCCGGACAGGGGGCCAGGTAGATACGCAGTATTTT.

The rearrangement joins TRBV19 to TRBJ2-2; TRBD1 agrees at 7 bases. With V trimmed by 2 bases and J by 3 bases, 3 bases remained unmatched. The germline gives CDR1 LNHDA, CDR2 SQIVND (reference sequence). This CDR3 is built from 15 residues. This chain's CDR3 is CASSIQGDYTGELFF. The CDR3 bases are TGTGCCAGTAGTATACAGGGGGATTACACCGGGGAGCTGTTTTTT.

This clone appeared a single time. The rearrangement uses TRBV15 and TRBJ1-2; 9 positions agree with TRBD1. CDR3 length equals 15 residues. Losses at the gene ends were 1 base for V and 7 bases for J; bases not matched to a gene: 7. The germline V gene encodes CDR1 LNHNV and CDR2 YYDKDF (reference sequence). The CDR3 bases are TGTGCCACCAGCAGAGCTGCGGGACAGGGAAGTGGCTACACCTTC. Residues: CATSRAAGQGSGYTF.

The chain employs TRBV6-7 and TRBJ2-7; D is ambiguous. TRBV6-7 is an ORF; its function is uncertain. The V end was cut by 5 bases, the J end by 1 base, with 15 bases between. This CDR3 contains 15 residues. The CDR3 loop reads CASSNPSLYSYEQYF. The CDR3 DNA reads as TGTGCCAGCAGTAACCCCTCCCTGTATTCCTACGAGCAGTACTTC.

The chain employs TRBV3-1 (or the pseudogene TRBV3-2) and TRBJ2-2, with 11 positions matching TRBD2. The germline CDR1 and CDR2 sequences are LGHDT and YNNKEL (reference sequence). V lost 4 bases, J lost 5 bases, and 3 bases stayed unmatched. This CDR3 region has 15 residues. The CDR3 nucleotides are TGTGCCAGCAGCCGCGGGACTAGCGGAACCGGGGAGCTGTTTTTT. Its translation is CASSRGTSGTGELFF.

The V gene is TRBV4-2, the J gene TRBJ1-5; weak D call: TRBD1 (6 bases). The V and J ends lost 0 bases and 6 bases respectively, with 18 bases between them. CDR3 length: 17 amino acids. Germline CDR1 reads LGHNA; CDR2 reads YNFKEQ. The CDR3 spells CASSQDLQGALVQPQHF. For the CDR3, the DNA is TGTGCCAGCAGCCAAGACCTACAGGGAGCCTTGGTTCAGCCCCAGCATTTT.

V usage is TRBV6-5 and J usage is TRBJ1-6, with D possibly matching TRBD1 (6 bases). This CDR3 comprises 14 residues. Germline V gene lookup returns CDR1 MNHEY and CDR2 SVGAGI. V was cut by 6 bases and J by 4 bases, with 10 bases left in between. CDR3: CASRLGGYNSPLHF. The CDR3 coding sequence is TGTGCCAGCAGGTTAGGGGGGTATAATTCACCCCTCCACTTT.

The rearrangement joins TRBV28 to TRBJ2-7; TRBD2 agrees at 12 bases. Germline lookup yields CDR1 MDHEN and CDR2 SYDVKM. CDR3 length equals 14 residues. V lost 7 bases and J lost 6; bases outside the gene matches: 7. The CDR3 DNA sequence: TGTGCCAGCACCCCTAGCGGGAGGGCCGGCGAGCAGTACTTC. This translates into CASTPSGRAGEQYF.

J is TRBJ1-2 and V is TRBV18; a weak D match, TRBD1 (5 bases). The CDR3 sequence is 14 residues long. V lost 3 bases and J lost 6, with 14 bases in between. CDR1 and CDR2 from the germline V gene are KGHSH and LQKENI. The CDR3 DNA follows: TGTGCCAGCTCACCCCTCGGGGACTCGCATGGCTACACCTTC. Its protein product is CASSPLGDSHGYTF.

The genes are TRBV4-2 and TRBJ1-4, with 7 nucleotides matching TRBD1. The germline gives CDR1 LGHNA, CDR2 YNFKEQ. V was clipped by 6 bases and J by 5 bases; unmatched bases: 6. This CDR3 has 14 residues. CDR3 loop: CASRPGGVNEKLFF. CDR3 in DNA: TGTGCCAGCAGACCAGGGGGAGTCAATGAAAAACTGTTTTTT.